This T cell receptor (beta chain) came from a study of identical twins. Broader study findings: Insertions were reduced in abundant cord blood beta clonotypes but not in memory repertoires. Rather than following the same donors, the conclusions depended on cross-sectional statistical analysis.

This clonotype has ten or more counts. Its antigen is not known. TCRdb reprocessed the 5' RACE reads with MiXCR, giving one entry per CDR3 protein. Of 260,000 or so distinct CDR3 sequences listed, approximately 7.3% are singletons. The V and J ends lost 7 bases and 5 bases respectively, with 15 bases between them. This CDR3 is built from 14 residues. In addition, the sample was reused for a study of yellow fever vaccine responses in identical twins. That study reports: Twins reportedly showed a vaccine T cell response that seemed partly convergent and partly personalized.

This receptor was identified in a woman between 18 and 30 years old in good health. The V gene is TRBV12-3 or TRBV12-4, the J gene TRBJ2-1; no reliable D call. The sequenced sample consisted of CD8+ T cells sorted from blood. CDR3 protein: CASISTERNNEQFF. The CDR3, as DNA: TGTGCCAGCATATCCACCGAAAGAAACAATGAGCAGTTCTTC.